This paragraph reports one T cell receptor beta chain. Its antigen is unknown. Use of 60 Vbeta and 13 Jbeta primers characterized the PCR. Some clones are missing from TCRdb's copy, which holds only in-frame ones; the method was immunoSEQ multiplex PCR. The sample shows about 180,000 clones, over 70% of them seen only once. This sample was taken from a study of cytomegalovirus exposure and HLA in healthy donors. The study, taken as a whole, reports: A later analysis showed TCR association rates differing by HLA locus, peaking at DRB1 and lowest at HLA-C.

Germline V gene data show CDR1 as MDHEN and CDR2 as SYDVKM. There are 15 residues in the CDR3. V was clipped by 5 bases and J by 9 bases; unmatched bases: 12. Material: PBMCs. The chain has TRBV28 and TRBJ1-5, with 8 nucleotides matching TRBD1. The sequence came from an older woman in good health and CMV-seropositive. In DNA, the CDR3 is TGTGCCAGCAGTCCCGAGGACAGGGCAATGTGGCCCCAGCATTTT. Its protein product is CASSPEDRAMWPQHF.